This TCR beta chain stems from a study of radiation and T cells in renal cell carcinoma. Across the whole study: Nephrectomy followed 15 Gy stereotactic body radiation by 4 weeks.

Described time point: baseline pretreatment blood. Treatment: 15 Gy SBRT to primary tumor, nephrectomy 4 weeks later. Blood was sampled at baseline, 2 weeks and 4 weeks after SBRT. About this clone itself: Its antigen is unidentified.

The germline CDR1 and CDR2 sequences are SGHTA and FQGNSA. V lost 5 bases to trimming and J lost 7 bases, with 12 bases between them. This CDR3 is built from 13 residues. Study-level points and caveats: In blood, top tumor clones expanded by 2 weeks, shrinking by 4.

Here immunoSEQ multiplex PCR was the method, and the copy in TCRdb shows in-frame clones only, minus some. The data contain 40,000 to 50,000 clones, approximately 80% of them singletons. The origin of this receptor is an older woman with renal cell carcinoma. The specimen comprised blood, sampled from a patient whose treatment included radiotherapy and nephrectomy. This chain joins TRBV7-2 and TRBJ1-5; D is unclear. The CDR3 DNA sequence: TGTGCCAGCAGCCGGGCGAGGGTCCAGCCCCAGCATTTT. Its translation: CASSRARVQPQHF.